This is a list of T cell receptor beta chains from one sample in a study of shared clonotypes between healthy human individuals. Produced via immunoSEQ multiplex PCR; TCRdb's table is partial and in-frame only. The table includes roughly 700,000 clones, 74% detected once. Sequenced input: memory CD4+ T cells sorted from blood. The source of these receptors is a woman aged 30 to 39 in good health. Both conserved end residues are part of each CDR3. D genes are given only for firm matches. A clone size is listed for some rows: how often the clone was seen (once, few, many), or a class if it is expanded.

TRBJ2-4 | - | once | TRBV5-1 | TGCGCCAGCAGCTTGGGAGACACGACCAAAAACATTCAGTACTTC | CASSLGDTTKNIQYF
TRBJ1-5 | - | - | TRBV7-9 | TGTGCCAGCACCAACGGACCTAGCAATCAGCCCCAGCATTTT | CASTNGPSNQPQHF
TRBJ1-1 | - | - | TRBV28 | TGTGCCAGCAGTTTAGGCTGGCAGGGGTTTGAGATGAACACTGAAGCTTTCTTT | CASSLGWQGFEMNTEAFF
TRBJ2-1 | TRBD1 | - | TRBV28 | TGTGCCACCTCCCCTTCCGGGACAGGGCACAATGAGCAGTTCTTC | CATSPSGTGHNEQFF
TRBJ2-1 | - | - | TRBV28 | TGTGCCAGCAGTTCGGGCTGGAGGAATGAGCAGTTCTTC | CASSSGWRNEQFF
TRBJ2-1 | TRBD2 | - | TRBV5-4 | TGTGCCAGCAGCTCCGGAGGGAGGGGCGCCTACAATGAGCAGTTCTTC | CASSSGGRGAYNEQFF
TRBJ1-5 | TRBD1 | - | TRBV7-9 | TGTGCCAGCAGCTTAGGAGCAGGGGGCCCAAATCAGCCCCAGCATTTT | CASSLGAGGPNQPQHF
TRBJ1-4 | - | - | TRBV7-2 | TGTGCCAGCAGCGGACAGCGCGAAAAACTGTTTTTT | CASSGQREKLFF
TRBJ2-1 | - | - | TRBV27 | TGTGCCAGCAGGGGGCGGGAACGGCACAATGAGCAGTTCTTC | CASRGRERHNEQFF
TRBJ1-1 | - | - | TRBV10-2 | TGCGCCAGCAGTGAGTACACTGAAGCTTTCTTT | CASSEYTEAFF
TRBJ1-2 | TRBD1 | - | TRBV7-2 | TGTGCCAGCACCCCTCGGGGACAGAACTATGGCTACACCTTC | CASTPRGQNYGYTF
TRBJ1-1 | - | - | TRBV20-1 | TGCAGTGCTAGGAGAAACACTGAAGCTTTCTTT | CSARRNTEAFF
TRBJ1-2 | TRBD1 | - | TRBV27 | TGTGCCAGCAGTCCTCAAACAGGGGGCTATGGCTACACCTTC | CASSPQTGGYGYTF
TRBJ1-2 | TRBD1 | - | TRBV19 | TGTGCCACCCGGACAGGGTCTAACTATGGCTACACCTTC | CATRTGSNYGYTF
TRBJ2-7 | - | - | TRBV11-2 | TGTGCCAGCAGCCCCGGAAACCAAAACTACGAGCAGTACTTC | CASSPGNQNYEQYF
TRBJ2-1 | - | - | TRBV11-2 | TGTGCCAGCAGCTTCCGCTATAACAATGAGCAGTTCTTC | CASSFRYNNEQFF
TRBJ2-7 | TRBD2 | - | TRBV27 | TGTGCCAGCAGTTTTGCCCCCGGGACTACTGAATCCTACGAGCAGTACTTC | CASSFAPGTTESYEQYF
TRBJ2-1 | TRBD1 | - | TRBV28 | TGTGCCAGCAGTTTATCACAGGGGTCGATCGATGAGCAGTTCTTC | CASSLSQGSIDEQFF
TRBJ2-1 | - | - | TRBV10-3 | TGTGCCACCCGCGGGGCCAGGGGGGATGAGCAGTTCTTC | CATRGARGDEQFF
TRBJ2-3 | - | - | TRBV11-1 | TGTGCCAGCAGCCGCCGTTCGGGGCCCACAGATACGCAGTATTTT | CASSRRSGPTDTQYF
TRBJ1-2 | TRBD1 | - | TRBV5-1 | TGCGCCAGCAGAACCGGGACAGGGTCCTATGGCTACACCTTC | CASRTGTGSYGYTF
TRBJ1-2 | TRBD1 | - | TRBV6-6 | TGTGCCAGCAGTCGGGACAGGGACTATGGCTACACCTTC | CASSRDRDYGYTF
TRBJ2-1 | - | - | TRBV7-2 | TGTGCCAGCAGACTAACTAGCTATGAGCAGTTCTTC | CASRLTSYEQFF
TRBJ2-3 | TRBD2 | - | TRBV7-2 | TGTGCCAGCAGCTCTTCGACTAGCGGCCCACAAGGTACGCAGTATTTT | CASSSSTSGPQGTQYF
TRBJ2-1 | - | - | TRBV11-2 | TGTGCCAGCAGCCCACGCCGGGACCCCCTCGGGGATGAGCAGTTCTTC | CASSPRRDPLGDEQFF
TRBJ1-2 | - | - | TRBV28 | TGTGCCAGCAGTTTAATAGTCCATGGGGGAACGTATGGCTACACCTTC | CASSLIVHGGTYGYTF
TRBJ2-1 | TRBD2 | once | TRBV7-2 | TGTGCCAGCAGCTTAGCAGTGACGGGAGGTCGAGGAAATGAGCAGTTCTTC | CASSLAVTGGRGNEQFF
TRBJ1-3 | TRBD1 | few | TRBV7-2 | TGTGCCAGCAGCTTAGCCGGGACAGGGTTCGCGGGAAACACCATATATTTT | CASSLAGTGFAGNTIYF
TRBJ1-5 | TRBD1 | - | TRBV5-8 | TGTGCCAGCAGCTCATTGCAGGGGGCAGGCAATCAGCCCCAGCATTTT | CASSSLQGAGNQPQHF
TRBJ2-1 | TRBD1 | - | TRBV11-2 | TGTGCCAGCAGCTTGATAAGGGGACAGGGCTCCCATGAGCAGTTCTTC | CASSLIRGQGSHEQFF
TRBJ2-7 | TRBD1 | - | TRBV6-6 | TGTGCCAGCAGTTCCCCGACAGGGTATACCTACGAGCAGTACTTC | CASSSPTGYTYEQYF
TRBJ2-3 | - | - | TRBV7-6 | TGTGCCAGCAGCTTAGAGCCAGCGGGCAGCACAGATACGCAGTATTTT | CASSLEPAGSTDTQYF
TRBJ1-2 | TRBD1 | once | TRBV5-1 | TGCGCCAGCAGCCCTTACCGACAGGGTGGCTACACCTTC | CASSPYRQGGYTF
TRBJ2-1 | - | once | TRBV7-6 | TGTGCCAGCAGCTTAGGAGTTAGCGTAGCATACAATGAGCAGTTCTTC | CASSLGVSVAYNEQFF
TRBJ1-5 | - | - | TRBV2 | TGTGCCAGCAGTGCTTTCAATCAGCCCCAGCATTTT | CASSAFNQPQHF